These 8 T cell receptor beta chains were all obtained from the same sample, sequenced in a study of read filtering for tumor transcriptome and immune sequencing (dated by TCRdb to 2018 to 2020). TCRdb names Illumina HiSeq 4000 as the instrument used. Starting from roughly 0.4 ug RNA, TCR libraries were constructed with the Immunoverse kit using molecular barcoded adaptors that cover the alpha/delta and beta/gamma chains. In TCRdb, the public reads were trimmed at Q25 with fastp and aligned with MiXCR, with productive beta chains retained. CDR3 protein duplicates are merged, each entry listing the most common genes and DNA. For this sample the table gives about 37,000 distinct CDR3 sequences, of which approximately 12% were detected only once. Clones ranked in the top ten supply about 30% of the sample. Sequencing was done on a sample of a population of CD138-negative cells sorted from bone marrow. In the paper's terms, the cell subset or site label means: bone marrow mononuclear cells depleted of CD138+ plasma/myeloma cells by negative magnetic selection. The receptor source for this set is a donor at least 40 years old with multiple myeloma.

This clonotype was detected ten times or more. The chain employs TRBV29-1 and TRBJ1-1; a possible D gene is TRBD1 (5 bases). Trimming took 7 bases from V and 4 from J, leaving 13 bases between them. CDR3 length: 12 residues. Germline V gene sequence: CDR1 SQVTM, CDR2 ANQGSEA. The CDR3 reads CSAGGGPTEAFF. The CDR3 nucleotides read TGCAGCGCCGGGGGGGGACCCACTGAAGCTTTCTTT.

The table lists this clonotype with a count of one. Given the absence of the conserved phenylalanine or tryptophan at the CDR3 end, a read error is likely. It is unclear where the CDR3 begins or ends on the DNA, so no DNA is shown, and the CDR3 is as TCRdb lists it. The rearrangement uses TRBV12-3 or TRBV12-4 and TRBJ2-1; no DNA check was done on the table's D call, TRBD1. 13 amino acids form the CDR3, both terminal residues included. CDR3 sequence reads: CASSLGGRNEQLS.

The J gene is TRBJ2-5, the V gene TRBV5-4; no firm D call. V dropped 10 bases and J dropped 4 bases, with 14 bases sitting between them. The germline CDR1 and CDR2 sequences are SGHNT and YYREEE (reference sequence). The CDR3 consists of 12 residues. CDR3 DNA sequence: TGTGCCTACACTTCGGCTCGAGAGACCCAGTACTTC. The encoded protein is CAYTSARETQYF.

This clonotype was seen only a few times. A much larger clone is a single base away; this may be a read error. In this CDR3 the conserved last residue, phenylalanine or tryptophan, is missing, so a read error is likely. The rearrangement links TRBV11-2 to TRBJ2-2; TRBD2 aligns across 9 bases. Germline loops: CDR1 SGHAT, CDR2 FQNNGV. CDR3 length: 15 amino acids. Trimming removed 5 bases from V and 3 bases from J; junction bases left unmatched: 4. CDR3 coding DNA: TGTGCCAGCAGCCCTACTAGCGGGTACACCGGGGAGCTGTTTTCT. Protein: CASSPTSGYTGELFS.

There are many counts of this clonotype. The chain combines TRBV20-1 with TRBJ2-7, with TRBD2 identical over 7 bases. Germline trimming cut 3 bases from V and 2 bases from J; bases unmatched to any gene: 7. The CDR3 extends over 14 amino acids. Looked up from germline, CDR1 is DFQATT and CDR2 is SNEGSKA (reference sequence). This CDR3 is CSASWGTTTYEQYF. CDR3 nucleotides: TGCAGTGCTAGTTGGGGGACTACCACCTACGAGCAGTACTTC.

The chain is built from TRBV19 and TRBJ2-1; no reliable D call. V lost 5 bases and J lost 7, with 12 bases in between. Germline CDR1 is LNHDA and CDR2 is SQIVND (reference sequence). This CDR3 contains 13 residues. The CDR3 region has the DNA TGTGCCAGTAGTGCTGTCCTTCTGAATGAGCAGTTCTTC. Amino acid sequence: CASSAVLLNEQFF.

At least ten counts were recorded for this clonotype. The chain carries TRBV6-5 and TRBJ2-2; D is possibly TRBD1 (5 bases). Per the germline V gene, CDR1 is MNHEY and CDR2 is SVGAGI. V was cut by 0 bases and J by 0 bases, with 17 bases left in between. This CDR3 has 19 residues. In DNA form, the CDR3 reads TGTGCCAGCAGTTACTCCGTGGAGACAGACCTCGCGAACACCGGGGAGCTGTTTTTT. Translated: CASSYSVETDLANTGELFF.

About this clonotype: Being one base from a much bigger clone, this may be a read error. The chain has TRBV7-4 and TRBJ2-3, with 10 bases matching TRBD1. CDR3 length: 17 amino acids. Germline assignment: CDR1 SGHVT and CDR2 SQSDAQ. V shed 5 bases and J 6 bases; nucleotides not matched to a gene: 14. The CDR3 DNA is TGTGCCAGCAGCCCTTTTGGGACGGGACAGGGGCGGGATACGCAGTATTTT. This encodes CASSPFGTGQGRDTQYF.